A selection of T cell receptor beta chains follows, all from one sample in a study of cytomegalovirus exposure and HLA in healthy donors. The repertoire was sequenced with immunoSEQ multiplex PCR; TCRdb's copy has only in-frame clones and lacks some. The sample holds 150,000 to 200,000 clones; roughly 79% are singletons and the top ten take 9.5% to 10%. Input material: PBMCs. Every receptor here comes from a man aged 18 to 29 in good health and CMV-seropositive. CDR3s include the opening cysteine and the closing phenylalanine or tryptophan. Fields, in order: clone size, D gene, J gene, V gene, CDR3 DNA, CDR3 protein. The D gene is left open where the match is weak. Clone sizes are given selectively: once, few, many, or a class where the clone is expanded.

size: -; D: -; J: TRBJ2-1; V: TRBV6-1; DNA: TGTGCCAGCCGTTTGGGTGGGGGGGCCAATGAGCAGTTCTTC; CDR3: CASRLGGGANEQFF
size: -; D: -; J: TRBJ2-3; V: TRBV28; DNA: TGTGCCAGCCTATATACAGATACGCAGTATTTT; CDR3: CASLYTDTQYF
size: -; D: -; J: TRBJ1-1; V: TRBV29-1; DNA: TGCAGCGTTGATTCAAGAACAGAAGCTTTCTTT; CDR3: CSVDSRTEAFF
size: -; D: -; J: TRBJ2-6; V: TRBV5-1; DNA: TGCGCCAGCAGCTTGGATCCAGGGATAGGATCTGGGGCCAACGTCCTGACTTTC; CDR3: CASSLDPGIGSGANVLTF
size: few; D: -; J: TRBJ2-7; V: TRBV5-6; DNA: TGTGCCAGCAGCTTGTTAGGGGATTGGAACGAGCAGTACTTC; CDR3: CASSLLGDWNEQYF
size: -; D: -; J: TRBJ2-3; V: TRBV10-3; DNA: TGTGCCATCAGGGGGCTGGTCGGGGGACTCACAGATACGCAGTATTTT; CDR3: CAIRGLVGGLTDTQYF
size: -; D: TRBD1; J: TRBJ2-3; V: TRBV5-6; DNA: TGTGCCAGCAACCTAGAACAGGGGGCTTCAGATACGCAGTATTTT; CDR3: CASNLEQGASDTQYF
size: -; D: -; J: TRBJ2-7; V: TRBV6-1; DNA: TGTGCCAGCAGTATACCCGGGACTCGTCGCTACGAGCAGTACTTC; CDR3: CASSIPGTRRYEQYF
size: few; D: TRBD2; J: TRBJ2-7; V: TRBV7-2; DNA: TGTGCCAGCAGCTTAGGCAAACTAGCGTTATACGAGCAGTACTTC; CDR3: CASSLGKLALYEQYF
size: -; D: TRBD1; J: TRBJ1-2; V: TRBV7-9; DNA: TGTGCCAGCAGCTTCTTGACAGGGGGGGGCTACACCTTC; CDR3: CASSFLTGGGYTF
size: -; D: -; J: TRBJ2-1; V: TRBV6-1; DNA: TGTGCCAGCAGTACCGGCGGAGCGATGGATGAGCAGTTCTTC; CDR3: CASSTGGAMDEQFF
size: -; D: TRBD1; J: TRBJ1-1; V: TRBV18; DNA: TGTGCCAGCTCACCCCCAGGGGGCGGAACTGAAGCTTTCTTT; CDR3: CASSPPGGGTEAFF
size: -; D: -; J: TRBJ1-1; V: TRBV10-3; DNA: TGTGCCATCAGTGGGAGAGAGAACACTGAAGCTTTCTTT; CDR3: CAISGRENTEAFF
size: few; D: -; J: TRBJ2-1; V: TRBV6-1; DNA: TGTGCCTCAGCCCTACTAGACTCCTACAATGAGCAGTTCTTC; CDR3: CASALLDSYNEQFF
size: -; D: -; J: TRBJ1-5; V: TRBV2; DNA: TGTGCCAGCAGTGAAGCGGGCTGGGATCAGCCCCAGCATTTT; CDR3: CASSEAGWDQPQHF
size: -; D: TRBD1; J: TRBJ2-5; V: TRBV27; DNA: TGTGCCAGCAGCACACGGACAGGGGGCCGAGAGACCCAGTACTTC; CDR3: CASSTRTGGRETQYF
size: -; D: -; J: TRBJ1-1; V: TRBV20-1; DNA: TGCAGTGCTAGGGCGGTCGAAGCTTTCTTT; CDR3: CSARAVEAFF
size: -; D: TRBD2; J: TRBJ2-5; V: TRBV27; DNA: TGTGCCAGCAGTTTAAGGGGACTAGCGAGGGGGGAGACCCAGTACTTC; CDR3: CASSLRGLARGETQYF
size: few; D: -; J: TRBJ2-1; V: TRBV4-3; DNA: TGCGCCAGCAGCCAAGATGCTACAGGCCGCTCCTACAATGAGCAGTTCTTC; CDR3: CASSQDATGRSYNEQFF
size: -; D: -; J: TRBJ2-1; V: TRBV6-1; DNA: TGTGCCAGCAGTGCCCCCGGTGAGCAGTTCTTC; CDR3: CASSAPGEQFF
size: few; D: -; J: TRBJ2-3; V: TRBV6-5; DNA: TGTGCCAGCAAGGTGGGGCTGACAGATACGCAGTATTTT; CDR3: CASKVGLTDTQYF
size: -; D: -; J: TRBJ1-5; V: TRBV28; DNA: TGTGCCAGCAGTTTATCACAGGGCTGGAGCGGCAATCAGCCCCAGCATTTT; CDR3: CASSLSQGWSGNQPQHF
size: -; D: -; J: TRBJ2-5; V: TRBV25-1; DNA: TGTGCCAGCAGAGGGGGTGCAAGGGAGACCCAGTACTTC; CDR3: CASRGGARETQYF
size: -; D: TRBD1; J: TRBJ2-4; V: TRBV5-1; DNA: TGCGCCAGCAGCTCCGGACAGGGGGTACCAGACATTCAGTACTTC; CDR3: CASSSGQGVPDIQYF
size: -; D: -; J: TRBJ1-2; V: TRBV27; DNA: TGTGCCAGCGGAACCCTTGACAGAAGCTATGGCTACACCTTC; CDR3: CASGTLDRSYGYTF
size: -; D: -; J: TRBJ1-1; V: TRBV19; DNA: TGTGCCAGTAGTATAGGGTCAGCTGAAGCTTTCTTT; CDR3: CASSIGSAEAFF
size: few; D: -; J: TRBJ2-7; V: TRBV6-1; DNA: TGTGCCACCGGAGACAGCTACGAGCAGTACTTC; CDR3: CATGDSYEQYF
size: -; D: -; J: TRBJ2-7; V: TRBV14; DNA: TGTGCCAGCAGCCAAGATTGGACTCCCGAGCAGTACTTC; CDR3: CASSQDWTPEQYF
size: -; D: -; J: TRBJ1-4; V: TRBV7-9; DNA: TGTGCCAGCAGCCGGGACATCTCCCGTGAAAAACTGTTTTTT; CDR3: CASSRDISREKLFF
size: once; D: -; J: TRBJ1-1; V: TRBV27; DNA: TGTGCCAGCAGTCCAGGTGGCGGGGCTGAAGCTTTCTTT; CDR3: CASSPGGGAEAFF
size: -; D: -; J: TRBJ1-1; V: TRBV5-1; DNA: TGCGCCAGCAGCCAGAACAGTGGGGGGGACACTGAAGCTTTCTTT; CDR3: CASSQNSGGDTEAFF
size: -; D: -; J: TRBJ2-7; V: TRBV6-5; DNA: TGTGCCAGCACTCCCCCGGGTGCGGGAAGGGTGGAGCAGTACTTC; CDR3: CASTPPGAGRVEQYF
size: -; D: -; J: TRBJ2-5; V: TRBV4-2; DNA: TGTGCCAGCAGCCAAGAGGGAGCAGAGACCCAGTACTTC; CDR3: CASSQEGAETQYF
size: few; D: -; J: TRBJ1-3; V: TRBV29-1; DNA: TGCAGCGTCCGGGACATTGAAAACACCATATATTTT; CDR3: CSVRDIENTIYF
size: few; D: -; J: TRBJ2-1; V: TRBV4-3; DNA: TGCGCCAGCAGCCAAGATGGGCTTTACTACAATGAGCAGTTCTTC; CDR3: CASSQDGLYYNEQFF
size: few; D: -; J: TRBJ1-1; V: TRBV28; DNA: TGTGCCAGCAGGCTTGGAGCGGTCCCTGAAGCTTTCTTT; CDR3: CASRLGAVPEAFF
size: -; D: TRBD1; J: TRBJ1-5; V: TRBV5-8; DNA: TGTGCCAGCAGCCGCGGACAGGGGGAAGGAGGCAATCAGCCCCAGCATTTT; CDR3: CASSRGQGEGGNQPQHF
size: -; D: -; J: TRBJ1-5; V: TRBV30; DNA: TGTGCCTGGGCCCCGGTCGGTAGCAATCAGCCCCAGCATTTT; CDR3: CAWAPVGSNQPQHF
size: -; D: TRBD2; J: TRBJ2-7; V: TRBV29-1; DNA: TGCAGCGTTGTAGGTAGCGGGGCGGGAGAGCAGTACTTC; CDR3: CSVVGSGAGEQYF
size: few; D: -; J: TRBJ2-7; V: TRBV10-3; DNA: TGTGCCATCAGTGGCGGCAGGGAAACCTACGAGCAGTACTTC; CDR3: CAISGGRETYEQYF
size: -; D: -; J: TRBJ2-1; V: TRBV27; DNA: TGTGCCAGCAGTTCTTCTAGTGGGGGGGCCGGTGAGCAGTTCTTC; CDR3: CASSSSSGGAGEQFF
size: -; D: -; J: TRBJ1-1; V: TRBV19; DNA: TGTGCCAGTAGTATCGGAGGGGAGGAAGCTTTCTTT; CDR3: CASSIGGEEAFF
size: -; D: -; J: TRBJ1-2; V: TRBV4-1; DNA: TGCGCCAGCAGCCACCAGGGGATGAGCTATGGCTACACCTTC; CDR3: CASSHQGMSYGYTF
size: -; D: -; J: TRBJ2-3; V: TRBV5-6; DNA: TGTGCCAGCAACGTTCTCTCGGCCTCTTGGCAGAGGGCGGCAGATACGCAGTATTTT; CDR3: CASNVLSASWQRAADTQYF
size: -; D: -; J: TRBJ2-5; V: TRBV5-5; DNA: TGTGCCAGCAGCTTGGTCACCGACGGGGAGACCCAGTACTTC; CDR3: CASSLVTDGETQYF
size: once; D: -; J: TRBJ2-2; V: TRBV14; DNA: TGTGCCAGCAGCGGAAGAGAACAGAAGAACACCGGGGAGCTGTTTTTT; CDR3: CASSGREQKNTGELFF
size: -; D: -; J: TRBJ1-2; V: TRBV5-1; DNA: TGCGCCAGCAGCTTGGACAGAGAATATGGCTACACCTTC; CDR3: CASSLDREYGYTF
size: -; D: -; J: TRBJ1-4; V: TRBV21-1; DNA: TGTGCCAGCAGCGACCCCGGGACAGGGGATGAAAAACTGTTTTTT; CDR3: CASSDPGTGDEKLFF
size: -; D: TRBD1; J: TRBJ2-7; V: TRBV2; DNA: TGTGCCAGCAGTGGATGGGGGACAGGGGTGGACGAGCAGTACTTC; CDR3: CASSGWGTGVDEQYF
size: -; D: TRBD1; J: TRBJ1-1; V: TRBV19; DNA: TGTGCCAGTAGCCGACAGGGGGCGGGAAACACTGAAGCTTTCTTT; CDR3: CASSRQGAGNTEAFF
size: -; D: TRBD1; J: TRBJ2-3; V: TRBV6-1; DNA: TGTGCCAGCAGTGCGTGGACAGGGACAGATACGCAGTATTTT; CDR3: CASSAWTGTDTQYF
size: -; D: TRBD1; J: TRBJ2-3; V: TRBV27; DNA: TGTGCCAGCAGGAGGGGGCTAGCCGCAGATACGCAGTATTTT; CDR3: CASRRGLAADTQYF